A single sample gave rise to the 14 T cell receptor delta chains below, sequenced in a study of γδ T cells in repeated Plasmodium falciparum infection. Gammadelta T cells were flow-sorted from PBMC into Vgamma9/Vdelta2+ and Vdelta2-negative populations for bulk analysis. TCRdb re-called the multiplex PCR reads via CATT. In the table there are under 65,000 delta-chain clones, 1.7% of which are singletons. Sequenced material: gamma-delta T cells from blood. The receptor set was obtained from a pool of human donors (malaria-infected and uninfected, not separated).

This clone was seen at least ten times. With a far larger clone one base away, a read error is the likely cause. Other DNA sequences within the sample encode an identical CDR3. V usage is TRDV1 and J usage is TRDJ1, with 9 bases that match TRDD3. CDR3 size: 20 residues. The germline gives CDR1 TSWWSYY, CDR2 QGS. CDR3 bases: TGTGCTCTCGGGGAGGCTAGGAGGCTGGGGGATCCTTGGTACACCGATAAACTCATCTTT. It encodes CALGEARRLGDPWYTDKLIF.

Worth noting for this clone: A far larger clone is off by one base, so a read error is likely. The sample carries other DNA sequences with the same CDR3. The chain has TRDV1 and TRDJ1; 9 bases map to TRDD3. The germline V gene encodes CDR1 TSWWSYY and CDR2 QGS. There are 20 residues in the CDR3. This chain's CDR3 is CALGAPQRLGDCPSTDKLIF. Written as DNA, the CDR3 is TGTGCTCTTGGGGCCCCTCAACGTCTGGGGGATTGCCCGAGCACCGATAAGCTCATCTTT.

Ten or more counts support this clone. Distinct nucleotide sequences in the sample also encode this CDR3. The chain recombines TRDV3 with TRDJ1; TRDD2 matches at 9 bases. The CDR3 covers 19 residues. J gave up 2 bases and V 5 bases, and 24 bases lay outside the gene matches. Germline lookup yields CDR1 TVYSNPD and CDR2 GDNSRS (reference sequence). The CDR3 loop reads CAPDGLPTKATGGTDKLIF. As DNA, the CDR3 is TGTGCCCCGGATGGCCTTCCTACGAAGGCGACTGGCGGGACCGATAAACTCATCTTT.

This clone occurred many times. The protein in TCRdb stems from a much larger clone and differs at residue 8 from this DNA's translation, likely a read error; here the protein is translated from the DNA. This chain uses TRDV1 with TRDJ1; D unresolved. The CDR3 runs to 13 residues. Per the germline V gene, CDR1 is TSWWSYY and CDR2 is QGS. Between the trimmed V and J ends, which lost 7 bases and 3 bases, there was a span of 12 bases. Here the CDR3 DNA reads TGTGCTCTTGTAGGCGCGTACGCCGATAAACTCATCTTT. This sequence encodes CALVGAYADKLIF.

For this clone: The TCRdb record carries a much larger clone's protein, which differs from this DNA's translation at residue 17; a read error is the likely cause, and the protein listed here is the DNA translation. The DNA of the CDR3 is TGTGCTCTTGGGGAACAAGATTCCTACTTTTACCGCAACAGACCTATTTGCACCGATAAACTCATCTTT. It is translated as CALGEQDSYFYRNRPICTDKLIF. The V gene is TRDV1, the J gene TRDJ1, with 7 bases matching TRDD2. V gave up 1 base and J gave up 1 base; unmatched junction bases: 27. CDR3 length equals 23 residues. Per the germline V gene, CDR1 is TSWWSYY and CDR2 is QGS.

Worth noting for this clone: This DNA's translation and the protein TCRdb lists, from a much larger clone, do not match at residue 3, likely due to a read error; the protein shown is translated from the DNA. The chain combines TRDV3 with TRDJ1; 13 bases line up with TRDD3. TCRdb records no J gene; here it was assigned by comparing the DNA to germline. The CDR3 consists of 22 residues. Germline V lookup: CDR1 TVYSNPD, CDR2 GDNSRS (reference sequence). CDR3 region: CALRPSRRKILGDTRWTDKLIF. The CDR3 DNA is TGTGCCCTTAGACCTTCCCGGCGGAAGATACTGGGGGATACGCGTTGGACCGATAAACTCATCTTT.

This clone came up a few times. TCRdb's protein, taken from a much larger clone, differs from this DNA's translation at residue 9, likely owing to a read error; the protein displayed comes from the DNA. The chain combines TRDV1 with TRDJ1; 7 bases agree with TRDD3. In the absence of a J gene in TCRdb, the DNA was matched to germline to assign it here. Losses at the gene ends were 2 bases for V and 0 bases for J; bases not matched to a gene: 21. The V gene's germline CDR1 is TSWWSYY and CDR2 QGS. The CDR3 has 21 residues. The CDR3 protein is CALGEFFRDDNGGLYTDKLIF. Here the CDR3 DNA reads TGTGCTCTTGGGGAATTTTTTCGTGACGATAATGGGGGACTGTACACCGATAAACTCATCTTT.

This clone was seen at least ten times. V is TRDV1 and J is TRDJ1, with TRDD2 matching 9 bases. The germline V gene has CDR1 TSWWSYY and CDR2 QGS. The CDR3 is 17 residues long. V was clipped by 4 bases and J by 2 bases; unmatched bases: 11. CDR3 in amino acids: CALGGLPSYVRTDKLIF. As DNA, the CDR3 is TGTGCTCTTGGGGGCTTGCCTTCCTACGTCCGTACCGATAAACTCATCTTT.

This clone was detected ten times or more. This probably arose from a read error, given a far larger clone one base away. This sample also contains other DNA sequences that code for the same CDR3. The rearrangement joins TRDV1 to TRDJ1; 7 bases are a match to TRDD3. The ends lost 4 bases at V and 3 bases at J; junction bases unmatched: 23. The germline V gene encodes CDR1 TSWWSYY and CDR2 QGS. The CDR3 has 20 amino acids. CDR3 in amino acids: CALGGAHGLGDTRGADKLIF. In DNA, the CDR3 is TGTGCTCTTGGGGGAGCCCATGGGTTGGGGGACACAAGAGGTGCCGATAAACTCATCTTT.

This clone was seen only a few times. This likely stems from a read error, as it lies one base from a far larger clone. The identical CDR3 is also encoded by other nucleotide sequences in the sample. This rearrangement joins TRDV1 to TRDJ1, with 11 nucleotides matching TRDD3. This CDR3 comprises 14 residues. The ends lost 9 bases at V and 4 bases at J; junction bases unmatched: 7. Germline V gene sequence: CDR1 TSWWSYY, CDR2 QGS. The CDR3: CALLGDTGFDKLIF. The CDR3 nucleotides are TGTGCTCTCCTGGGGGATACCGGTTTCGATAAACTCATCTTT.

This clone has at least ten counts. The same CDR3 arises from other DNA sequences in this sample as well. The rearrangement links TRDV3 to TRDJ1, with 7 bases lining up with TRDD3. Trimming removed 5 bases from V and 1 base from J; junction bases left unmatched: 25. Germline V gives CDR1 TVYSNPD, CDR2 GDNSRS (reference sequence). The CDR3 loop spans 19 amino acids. The DNA of the CDR3 is TGTGCCCAGATTTCCTCCCCGTACTGGGGACTACGTGGCACCGATAAACTCATCTTT. This encodes CAQISSPYWGLRGTDKLIF.

In its sample, this clone was seen many times. One base away lies a much larger clone, so this may be a sequencing read error. The V gene is TRAV38-2/DV8, the J gene TRDJ3; TRDD3 agrees at 8 bases. V shed 1 base and J 0 bases; nucleotides not matched to a gene: 21. The germline V gene has CDR1 TSESDYY and CDR2 QEAYKQQN. The CDR3 loop spans 24 amino acids. CDR3 sequence (DNA): TGTGCTTATAGGAGCTGGTACCGCCCTCCTACTGGGGGCCAGAGCTCCTGGGACACCCGACAGATGTTTTTC. Protein sequence: CAYRSWYRPPTGGQSSWDTRQMFF. The full variable domain, rest sourced from reference TRAV38-2/DV8 and TRDJ3, is AQTVTQSQPEMSVQEAETVTLSCTYDTSESDYYLFWYKQPPSRQMILVIRQEAYKQQNATENRFSVNFQKAAKSFSLKISDSQLGDAAMYFCAYRSWYRPPTGGQSSWDTRQMFFGTGIKLFVEP.

With regard to this clone: The protein TCRdb lists belongs to a much larger clone and differs from this DNA's translation at residue 8, which points to a read error; the protein shown is made from the DNA. This chain uses TRDV1 with TRDJ1, with D perhaps TRDD2 (7 bases). Trimming took 0 bases from V and 0 from J, leaving 35 bases between them. The CDR3 length is 24 residues. Per the germline V gene, CDR1 is TSWWSYY and CDR2 is QGS. CDR3 bases: TGTGCTCTTGGGGAACTCGGTCTCTTACTTCCTAGACGATTCCTGGGGCGAAACACCGATAAACTCATCTTT. Encoded protein: CALGELGLLLPRRFLGRNTDKLIF.

There are many counts of this clone. The V call is TRDV1, the J call TRDJ1; 7 bases match TRDD3. The V and J ends lost 4 bases and 3 bases, in that order; junction bases with no gene match: 11. Germline V CDR1 and CDR2: TSWWSYY, QGS. The CDR3 contains 16 residues. CDR3 loop: CALGGSRIRFPDKLIF. The DNA of the CDR3 is TGTGCTCTTGGGGGTTCGAGGATACGCTTCCCCGATAAACTCATCTTT.